Listed here are 14 T cell receptor beta chains from one sample, sequenced in a study of patients and donors after allogeneic stem cell transplantation. One entry per CDR3 protein results from TCRdb running MiXCR on the RT-PCR reads. Of around 150,000 distinct CDR3 sequences in the sample, over 35% are singletons; the top ten hold 50%. The sequencing input was blood, either unsorted or a sorted T cell fraction (not recorded which). These receptors all come from a human donor who was either an allogeneic HSCT recipient or a stem cell or donor lymphocyte infusion donor (not recorded which). It is not recorded whose cells these are; they may come from a transplant donor.

The J gene is TRBJ2-5, the V gene TRBV6-5; D perhaps matches TRBD1 (6 bases). Trimming shortened V by 7 bases and J by 2 bases, and 14 bases separated the two germline ends. The CDR3 loop spans 14 amino acids. Germline V gene lookup returns CDR1 MNHEY and CDR2 SVGAGI. The DNA for the CDR3 is TGTGCCAGCAAAGAAAGGGGGTGGCAAGAGACCCAGTACTTC. Protein sequence: CASKERGWQETQYF.

This clonotype was counted between two and nine times. The V gene is TRBV5-5, the J gene TRBJ1-6; D gene ambiguous. This CDR3 is 15 amino acids long. Trimming cost V 2 bases and J 10 bases, with 16 bases left between them. Germline V gene lookup returns CDR1 SGHKS and CDR2 YYEKEE (reference sequence). The CDR3 coding sequence is TGTGCCAGCAGCTTCGTAGACGGGCATCGGTCACCCCTCCACTTT. Translated: CASSFVDGHRSPLHF.

There are a few counts of this clonotype. The rearrangement links TRBV10-3 to TRBJ1-1; D ambiguous. There are 14 residues in the CDR3. Germline V lookup: CDR1 ENHRY, CDR2 SYGVKD. Trimming cost V 0 bases and J 0 bases, with 5 bases left between them. The CDR3 region is CAISESGMNTEAFF. DNA of the CDR3: TGTGCCATCAGTGAGTCAGGGATGAACACTGAAGCTTTCTTT.

The chain is built from TRBV9 and TRBJ1-1; a weak D match, TRBD1 (6 bases). From germline, CDR1 is SGDLS and CDR2 YYNGEE. With 3 bases removed from V and 13 bases from J, the gap between germline ends came to 13 bases. There are 11 residues in the CDR3. Written as DNA, the CDR3 is TGTGCCAGCAGCGGGGGGCCGCGGGTTTTCTTT. As protein: CASSGGPRVFF. Based on the CDR3 plus reference TRBV9 and TRBJ1-1, the full variable domain is DSGVTQTPKHLITATGQRVTLRCSPRSGDLSVYWYQQSLDQGLQFLIQYYNGEERAKGNILERFSAQQFPDLHSELNLSSLELGDSALYFCASSGGPRVFFGQGTRLTVV.

J is TRBJ1-2 and V is TRBV3-1; a possible D gene is TRBD1 (6 bases). The CDR3 runs 17 residues. Deletions cut 4 bases from V and 8 bases from J, with 26 bases between. From germline, CDR1 is LGHDT and CDR2 YNNKEL (reference sequence). The CDR3 loop reads CASSPPKGGRQVEGYTF. Written as DNA, the CDR3 is TGTGCCAGCAGCCCTCCTAAGGGGGGGCGCCAGGTTGAGGGCTACACCTTC.

This clonotype turned up a few times. The CDR3, as DNA: TGTGCCAGCAGTTTGTCGGGGGCTTATAGCAATCAGCCCCAGCATTTT. Encoded protein: CASSLSGAYSNQPQHF. The rearrangement links TRBV12-3 or TRBV12-4 to TRBJ1-5, with TRBD1 as a possible D gene (6 bases). The CDR3 is 16 residues long. Trimming cost V 3 bases and J 0 bases, with 12 bases left between them.

This sequence joins TRBV7-9 and TRBJ1-2, with D uncertain. This CDR3 region has 13 residues. The V end was cut by 1 base, the J end by 8 bases, with 11 bases between. The germline V gene has CDR1 SEHNR and CDR2 FQNEAQ (reference sequence). For the CDR3, the DNA is TGTGCCAGCAGCTTAGAAGGTGGAGGCGGCTACACCTTC. This gives the protein CASSLEGGGGYTF.

The V gene is TRBV4-2, the J gene TRBJ1-4; D is uncertain. Germline V gene data show CDR1 as LGHNA and CDR2 as YNFKEQ. V shed 0 bases and J shed 8 bases, with 16 bases lying between them. This CDR3 region has 16 residues. The chain's CDR3 is CASSQEEGPWKEKLFF. The CDR3 nucleotides are TGTGCCAGCAGCCAAGAAGAAGGGCCGTGGAAGGAAAAACTGTTTTTT.

The table lists this clonotype with a few counts. This chain links TRBV2 with TRBJ1-2, with TRBD1 matching 7 bases. After removal of 6 bases from V and 2 bases from J, the junction contained 3 bases not matched to a gene. CDR1 and CDR2 from the germline V gene are SNHLY and FYNNEI. CDR3 length: 13 amino acids. Here the CDR3 DNA reads TGTGCCAGCAGCGTCAGGGGGAACTATGGCTACACCTTC. Protein sequence: CASSVRGNYGYTF.

The chain is built from TRBV12-3 or TRBV12-4 and TRBJ2-3; D ambiguous. Trimming left V 10 bases short and J 1 base short, with 12 bases between. This CDR3 contains 13 residues. CDR3 amino acids: CATSWAGTDTQYF. Here the CDR3 DNA reads TGTGCCACCTCCTGGGCGGGCACAGATACGCAGTATTTT.

This clonotype was observed a handful of times. This rearrangement joins TRBV20-1 to TRBJ1-2; tentative D call: TRBD1 (6 bases). Per the germline V gene, CDR1 is DFQATT and CDR2 is SNEGSKA (reference sequence). The ends were cut back, 8 bases at V and 8 bases at J, with 24 bases in the middle. The CDR3 has 14 amino acids. The CDR3 DNA follows: TGCAGTACAGGAGACAGCCGGGGGCTGTACGGCTACACCTTC. It encodes CSTGDSRGLYGYTF.

V is TRBV20-1 and J is TRBJ1-5, with D possibly being TRBD1 (5 bases). CDR3 length: 13 residues. Trimming shortened V by 6 bases and J by 3 bases, and 12 bases separated the two germline ends. The germline CDR1 and CDR2 sequences are DFQATT and SNEGSKA (reference sequence). As DNA, the CDR3 is TGCAGTGCCAGGGCAGGAACCAATCAGCCCCAGCATTTT. It codes for CSARAGTNQPQHF.

The gene calls are TRBV28 and TRBJ1-2; possibly TRBD1 for D (5 bases). CDR1 is MDHEN and CDR2 is SYDVKM in the germline V gene. V lost 8 bases, J lost 4 bases, and 14 bases lay in between. The CDR3 is 13 residues long. As DNA, the CDR3 is TGTGCCAGCTACGGGGCCCTTCGCTATGGCTACACCTTC. Translating gives CASYGALRYGYTF.

In its sample, this clonotype was seen a few times. This chain joins TRBV29-1 and TRBJ2-1; the D is unclear. From germline, CDR1 is SQVTM and CDR2 ANQGSEA. The CDR3 sequence is 13 residues long. V shed 8 bases and J shed 0 bases, with 11 bases lying between them. The DNA of the CDR3 is TGCAGCACAATGATGGTCTCCTACAATGAGCAGTTCTTC. Translating gives CSTMMVSYNEQFF.